Sequencing of this T cell receptor (beta chain) was carried out in a study of Graves' ophthalmopathy and Graves' hyperthyroidism. The authors amplified TCR beta CDR3 regions, and they did so from RNA transcripts for repertoire sequencing. HTBI primers were used in a first-round RT-PCR, which preceded a second-round multiplex PCR. TCRdb fed the multiplex PCR reads into MiXCR, producing one record per CDR3 protein. This sample carries over 500,000 distinct CDR3 sequences, 22% of them seen once, and the ten largest clones take approximately 7%. The CDR3 runs 14 residues. Germline V CDR1 and CDR2: MNHNS, SASEGT. The V end was cut by 3 bases, the J end by 1 base, with 9 bases between. The sample holds many counts of this clonotype. Its specificity is not known. Study observations and caveats: Appearing in blood as well were most expanded thyroid clonotypes above 0.001 frequency.

Patients in the hyperthyroidism group, adults aged 18 to 65, were newly diagnosed, under 2 months' duration. Uncontrolled infections, pregnancy, lactation or other autoimmune diseases led to patient exclusion. Clinical symptoms, serum thyroxine, TRAb, thyroid ultrasound and orbital computed tomography formed the basis of diagnosis. This sequence joins TRBV6-1 and TRBJ2-5; D perhaps matches TRBD2 (6 bases). Material: peripheral blood. The TCR comes from a woman under 30 with stable Graves' hyperthyroidism. Some clones in this sample may be carry-over from other donors' samples. The DNA of the CDR3 is TGTGCCAGCAGTGAGGGACTCGCCCAAGAGACCCAGTACTTC. This encodes CASSEGLAQETQYF.